This is a list of T cell receptor beta chains from one sample in a study of T cell responses to AZD1222 COVID-19 vaccine. Assay used: immunoSEQ multiplex PCR; TCRdb lists only in-frame clones, some missing. The profile shows around 140,000 clones, roughly 90% of them singletons. The sequencing used peripheral blood, collected 28 days after the second AZD1222 dose. The receptors shown here come from an adult who received the AZD1222 COVID-19 vaccine. Each CDR3 is given with its conserved first and last residue. The order of the fields is D gene, V gene, clone size, J gene, CDR3 DNA, CDR3 protein. The D gene is left open where the match is weak. Size values are once, few and many counts, or a class for expanded clones, and some rows have none.

>NA|TRBV11-2|NA|TRBJ1-1
TGTGCCAGCAGCTTATTGGCCAGCCGCGATACTGAAGCTTTCTTT
CASSLLASRDTEAFF
>NA|TRBV28|NA|TRBJ1-3
TGTGCCAGCAGTCCCGACATAGGGAACACCATATATTTT
CASSPDIGNTIYF
>NA|TRBV10-3|NA|TRBJ1-5
TGTGCCATCAGCCCAGGGTGGGGGAATCAGCCCCAGCATTTT
CAISPGWGNQPQHF
>NA|TRBV27|NA|TRBJ2-1
TGTGCCAGCAATTCGGACCGGTTCGGGGAGCAGTTCTTC
CASNSDRFGEQFF
>NA|TRBV6-6|NA|TRBJ1-6
TGTGCCAGCAGCCCCTCGGCTTCCTATAATTCACCCCTCCACTTT
CASSPSASYNSPLHF
>NA|TRBV15|NA|TRBJ1-3
TGTGCCACCAGCAGATCATTTCGGACAGCTTCTGGAAACACCATATATTTT
CATSRSFRTASGNTIYF
>NA|TRBV7-6|NA|TRBJ2-7
TGTGCCAGCAGCCCAGACGGGCACGAGCAGTACTTC
CASSPDGHEQYF
>NA|TRBV18|NA|TRBJ1-2
TGTGCCAGCTCACAAGCCTGGACATCTACCAACTATGGCTACACCTTC
CASSQAWTSTNYGYTF
>NA|TRBV6-1|NA|TRBJ1-6
TGTGCCAGCAGTGAAGAGTCTAATTCACCCCTCCACTTT
CASSEESNSPLHF
>TRBD2|TRBV11-1|NA|TRBJ2-5
TGTGCCAGCAGCTTGGGACTAAAAGAGACCCAGTACTTC
CASSLGLKETQYF
>TRBD1|TRBV6-2/TRBV6-3|NA|TRBJ1-4
TGTGCCAGCAGTAGAAGGACAGGGGGAGAAAAACTGTTTTTT
CASSRRTGGEKLFF
>TRBD2|TRBV5-1|NA|TRBJ2-1
TGCGCCAGCAGCTTGGCGCCACTAGCGGGGGTTTACAATGAGCAGTTCTTC
CASSLAPLAGVYNEQFF
>NA|TRBV7-2|NA|TRBJ1-2
TGTGCCAGCAGCTCCAGGCGGGGGTATGGCTACACCTTC
CASSSRRGYGYTF
>NA|TRBV2|few|TRBJ2-2
TGTGCCAGCTTACAGAACACCGGGGAGCTGTTTTTT
CASLQNTGELFF
>TRBD2|TRBV14|NA|TRBJ2-5
TGTGCCAGCAGCCAAGATCGCGGGGGGGCCTGGGAGACCCAGTACTTC
CASSQDRGGAWETQYF
>NA|TRBV28|few|TRBJ1-1
TGTGCCAGCAGAGGTAACAGGGCGGAGAACACTGAAGCTTTCTTT
CASRGNRAENTEAFF
>NA|TRBV7-2|NA|TRBJ1-2
TGTGCCAGCAGCTTATCCACAGGAAACTATGGCTACACCTTC
CASSLSTGNYGYTF
>NA|TRBV24-1|NA|TRBJ2-1
TGTGCCACCAGTGTAGGGAACAATGAGCAGTTCTTC
CATSVGNNEQFF
>NA|TRBV3-1/TRBV3-2|NA|TRBJ1-1
TGTGCCAGCAGCCAAGAAGGAGGCAGGGCTGAAGCTTTCTTT
CASSQEGGRAEAFF
>NA|TRBV19|NA|TRBJ2-1
TGTGCCAGTAGCAGCCGGGCCAACTACAATGAGCAGTTCTTC
CASSSRANYNEQFF
>NA|TRBV20-1|NA|TRBJ1-2
TGCAGTGCTAGTGGCTACACCTTC
CSASGYTF
>NA|TRBV19|NA|TRBJ1-1
TGTGCCAGTAGTACCAGGGGACGGACTGAAGCTTTCTTT
CASSTRGRTEAFF
>NA|TRBV6-5|once|TRBJ1-5
TGTGCCAGCAGGCAAAGGCCCCAGCATTTT
CASRQRPQHF
>TRBD2|TRBV9|once|TRBJ2-1
TGTGCCAGCAGCCCCACCTCCCGACTAGCGGGGGGGCCTGAGCAGTTCTTC
CASSPTSRLAGGPEQFF
>TRBD2|TRBV7-7|NA|TRBJ2-5
TGTGCTAGCAGCTTAGCGGGGTCGGGCCGGGTTCAAGAGACCCAGTACTTC
CASSLAGSGRVQETQYF
>NA|TRBV7-2|NA|TRBJ1-6
TGTGCCAGCAGCTCTCACAGGGATTCACCCCTCCACTTT
CASSSHRDSPLHF
>TRBD1|TRBV19|NA|TRBJ2-1
TGTGCCAGTAAGAGGGACAGGGGGCGCGTAAATGAGCAGTTCTTC
CASKRDRGRVNEQFF
>NA|TRBV7-2|NA|TRBJ1-2
TGTGCCAGCAGCTTTGTGAGGGGGGACTATGGCTACACCTTC
CASSFVRGDYGYTF
>NA|TRBV11-3|NA|TRBJ1-1
TGTGCCAGCAGCTTCTCAGAGAACACTGAAGCTTTCTTT
CASSFSENTEAFF
>TRBD1|TRBV28|NA|TRBJ1-2
TGTGCCAGCAGGATTGACAGGGTCCATGGCTACACCTTC
CASRIDRVHGYTF
>TRBD2|TRBV28|NA|TRBJ2-3
TGTGCCAGCAGTAGCGGACTAGCGGGACCAGATACGCAGTATTTT
CASSSGLAGPDTQYF
>TRBD1|TRBV9|once|TRBJ2-3
TGTGCCAGCAGCCTACGACAGGGAACCACAGATACGCAGTATTTT
CASSLRQGTTDTQYF
>TRBD1|TRBV18|NA|TRBJ2-2
TGTGCCAGCTCTCAAGGGACAGCGAACACCGGGGAGCTGTTTTTT
CASSQGTANTGELFF
>NA|TRBV18|NA|TRBJ2-2
TGTGCCAGCTCACCCCTTACGGGGGCGCAGGTCGGGGAGCTGTTTTTT
CASSPLTGAQVGELFF
>TRBD1|TRBV5-6|NA|TRBJ1-2
TGTGCCAGCAGCGGTGGACAGGGGACGCTTAACTATGGCTACACCTTC
CASSGGQGTLNYGYTF
>NA|TRBV21-1|NA|TRBJ1-6
TGTGCCAGCCAACCGGAAACGGCGGGGACAACACCACCCCGTAACTTT
CASQPETAGTTPPRNF
>NA|TRBV6-5|NA|TRBJ2-7
TGTGCCAGCTATAGCTCCTACGAGCAGTACTTC
CASYSSYEQYF
>TRBD1|TRBV15|few|TRBJ2-3
TGTGCCACCAGCAGAGATCCGCAGGGGGCTCTCACAGATACGCAGTATTTT
CATSRDPQGALTDTQYF
>NA|TRBV19|NA|TRBJ2-1
TGTGCCAGTAGTATACGCTCGTACTACAATGAGCAGTTCTTC
CASSIRSYYNEQFF
>NA|TRBV28|few|TRBJ1-2
TGTGCCAGCAGTTTGAGGAGCTATGGCTACACCTTC
CASSLRSYGYTF
>TRBD2|TRBV5-1|once|TRBJ2-1
TGCGCCAGCAGTTCTAGCGGGAGTATATACAATGAGCAGTTCTTC
CASSSSGSIYNEQFF
>TRBD1|TRBV14|NA|TRBJ1-2
TGTGCCAGCAGCGGGACAGGGAGAGTGGATGGCTACACCTTC
CASSGTGRVDGYTF
>NA|TRBV11-2|NA|TRBJ1-6
TGTGCCAGCAGCTTAGGGAGGGTTCGGTACGACTCCGCGTCACCCCTCCACTTT
CASSLGRVRYDSASPLHF
>NA|TRBV27|NA|TRBJ1-1
TGTGCCAGCACCTTGAACACTGAAGCTTTCTTT
CASTLNTEAFF
>TRBD1|TRBV18|NA|TRBJ2-1
TGTGCCAGCTCACCTTCCAGGACAGGGGCGTCATCGGGGAATGAGCAGTTCTTC
CASSPSRTGASSGNEQFF
>TRBD1|TRBV5-8|NA|TRBJ2-2
TGTGCCAGCAGCTGGGACAGGGGCTCCGGGGAGCTGTTTTTT
CASSWDRGSGELFF
>NA|TRBV7-2|NA|TRBJ2-2
TGTGCCAGCAGCTTAGCCCGGGACCGCGGGGAGCTGTTTTTT
CASSLARDRGELFF
>NA|TRBV5-1|NA|TRBJ2-1
TGCGCCAGCAGCATCGGGAGCTCCTACAATGAGCAGTTCTTC
CASSIGSSYNEQFF
>NA|TRBV9|NA|TRBJ2-7
TGTGCCAGCAGCGTAGACCCCTACACGGGCGAGCAGTACTTC
CASSVDPYTGEQYF
>NA|TRBV5-6|NA|TRBJ2-2
TGTGCCAGCAGCTTGGCCCGGGGGACCGGGGAGCTGTTTTTT
CASSLARGTGELFF
>TRBD2|TRBV5-1|NA|TRBJ2-3
TGCGCCAGCAGCTTAGGGACTACTATCACAGATACGCAGTATTTT
CASSLGTTITDTQYF
>NA|TRBV4-3|NA|TRBJ2-7
TGCGCCAGCAGCCAAGATTGGGCTCAAACCTACGAGCAGTACTTC
CASSQDWAQTYEQYF
>NA|TRBV10-3|NA|TRBJ2-1
TGTGCCATCAGTGAACGGACTACCTACAATGAGCAGTTCTTC
CAISERTTYNEQFF
>TRBD1|TRBV5-1|few|TRBJ2-2
TGCGCCAGCAGCTCCTCCGGGACAGGGGGGCTGAACACCGGGGAGCTGTTTTTT
CASSSSGTGGLNTGELFF
>NA|TRBV5-1|NA|TRBJ1-1
TGCGCCAGCAGCCCCTCGACAGTGAACACTGAAGCTTTCTTT
CASSPSTVNTEAFF
>TRBD2|TRBV10-3|NA|TRBJ2-1
TGTGCCATCAGTCAGCTAGCGGGGGCTGGGGATGAGCAGTTCTTC
CAISQLAGAGDEQFF
>NA|TRBV28|NA|TRBJ1-4
TGTGCCAGCAGTTTACCAGTTACTAATGAAAAACTGTTTTTT
CASSLPVTNEKLFF
>TRBD2|TRBV7-3|NA|TRBJ2-1
TGTGCCAGCAGCCGAGGACTAGCGGGGGGGAATGAGCAGTTCTTC
CASSRGLAGGNEQFF